Listed here is a single T cell receptor (beta chain). The antigen remains undetermined. CDR3 length equals 15 residues. The germline CDR1 and CDR2 sequences are MNHEY and SVGAGI. V lost 2 bases, J lost 11 bases, and 21 bases lay in between. This sample is part of a study of shared clonotypes between healthy human individuals. Study-level results: Memory subsets generally showed smaller estimated richness than naive subsets did.

Authors' processing steps: Filtering was not the same, since immunoSEQ gave junction-only sequences without quality scores. The protocol was immunoSEQ multiplex PCR, while the TCRdb copy is restricted to in-frame clones and leaves out a portion. D and trimming come from the DNA, and the V and J calls and clone size come from that table. Of 2 million to 3 million clones listed, around nine tenths are singletons. The sample taken for sequencing was naive CD4+ T cells sorted from blood. As to subset: CD45RA+ positively selected. The TCR comes from a man aged 18 to 30 in good health. The V call is TRBV6-5, the J call TRBJ2-5, with D maybe TRBD2 (5 bases). The CDR3 region is CASSYRGVLLEEQYF. Here the CDR3 DNA reads TGTGCCAGCAGTTACCGCGGAGTGCTCCTGGAGGAGCAGTACTTC.